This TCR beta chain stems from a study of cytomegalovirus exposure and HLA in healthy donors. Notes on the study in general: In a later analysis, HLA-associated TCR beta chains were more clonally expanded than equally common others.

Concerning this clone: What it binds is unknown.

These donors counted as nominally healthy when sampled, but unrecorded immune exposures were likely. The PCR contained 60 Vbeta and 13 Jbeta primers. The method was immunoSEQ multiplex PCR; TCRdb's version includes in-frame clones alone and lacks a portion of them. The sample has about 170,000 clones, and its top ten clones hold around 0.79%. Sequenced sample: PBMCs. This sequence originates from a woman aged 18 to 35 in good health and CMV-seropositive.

CDR3 coding DNA: TGTGCCACCAGCAGAGGCCCCAACAGGGGACCTGAAGCTTTCTTT. This translates into CATSRGPNRGPEAFF. The chain is built from TRBV15 and TRBJ1-1, with 7 bases aligning to TRBD1. Germline trimming cut 1 base from V and 6 bases from J; bases unmatched to any gene: 8. CDR3 size: 15 residues. Looked up from germline, CDR1 is LNHNV and CDR2 is YYDKDF (reference sequence).